These 28 T cell receptor beta chains share one sample of origin, sequenced in a study of shared clonotypes between healthy human individuals. Sequencing was performed with immunoSEQ multiplex PCR; in TCRdb, only in-frame clones are kept and a portion is missing. Of about 710,000 clones listed, around three quarters are singletons. Material: memory CD4+ T cells sorted from blood. Regarding subset: CD45RA-negative fraction. The source is a woman aged 30 to 39 in good health.

This chain uses TRBV11-2 with TRBJ2-7; D tentatively reads TRBD1 or TRBD2 (5 bases each). The CDR3 totals 15 residues. Trimming shortened V by 5 bases and J by 3 bases, and 17 bases separated the two germline ends. Germline values: CDR1 SGHAT, CDR2 FQNNGV. The CDR3 is CASSLASGAVYEQYF. In nucleotides, the CDR3 is TGTGCCAGCAGCCTCGCTTCCGGGGCTGTCTACGAGCAGTACTTC.

The genes are TRBV5-1 and TRBJ2-2; D call uncertain. Per the germline V gene, CDR1 is SGHRS and CDR2 is YFSETQ. The CDR3 extends over 16 amino acids. Trimming stripped 3 bases from V and 2 bases from J, with 14 bases between. The CDR3 sequence: CASSSSLAANTGELFF. The CDR3 coding sequence is TGCGCCAGCAGCTCATCGCTGGCAGCCAACACCGGGGAGCTGTTTTTT.

Details on this clone: In the same sample, other DNA sequences code for this CDR3. V usage is TRBV5-1 and J usage is TRBJ2-6, with no clear D. V was cut by 4 bases and J by 0 bases, with 8 bases left in between. Per the germline V gene, CDR1 is SGHRS and CDR2 is YFSETQ. The CDR3 spans 15 residues. The CDR3 sequence: CASSLASSGANVLTF. CDR3 bases: TGCGCCAGCAGCCTCGCTAGCTCTGGGGCCAACGTCCTGACTTTC.

As to this clone: Other DNA sequences from this sample encode an identical CDR3 as well. This chain uses TRBV6-5 with TRBJ2-7; D unclear. Germline CDR1 MNHEY, CDR2 SVGAGI. This CDR3 contains 15 residues. Deletions cut 3 bases from V and 1 base from J, with 13 bases between. The CDR3 loop is CASSYSAILSYEQYF. The DNA for the CDR3 is TGTGCCAGCAGTTATTCAGCGATACTGTCCTACGAGCAGTACTTC.

The chain links TRBV7-9 to TRBJ2-2; 12 bases agree with TRBD2. Germline lookup yields CDR1 SEHNR and CDR2 FQNEAQ (reference sequence). J gave up 5 bases and V 2 bases, and 3 bases lay outside the gene matches. The CDR3 sequence is 16 residues long. The CDR3 coding sequence is TGTGCCAGCAGCTTATCGGGGACTAGCGGGACCGGGGAGCTGTTTTTT. This gives the protein CASSLSGTSGTGELFF. Supplemented by reference TRBV7-9 and TRBJ2-2, the full variable domain reads DTGVSQNPRHKITKRGQNVTFRCDPISEHNRLYWYRQTLGQGPEFLTYFQNEAQLEKSRLLSDRFSAERPKGSFSTLEIQRTEQGDSAMYLCASSLSGTSGTGELFFGEGSRLTVL.

This rearrangement joins TRBV29-1 to TRBJ2-7; 7 bases are shared with TRBD2. Per the germline V gene, CDR1 is SQVTM and CDR2 is ANQGSEA. The CDR3 is made up of 12 amino acids. Unmatched junction bases numbered 4, after V lost 5 bases and J lost 3 bases. Here the CDR3 reads CSVSGLLYEQYF. The CDR3 DNA sequence: TGCAGCGTTTCGGGACTACTCTACGAGCAGTACTTC.

The rearrangement uses TRBV14 and TRBJ2-1; 11 bases line up with TRBD2. This CDR3 is 18 amino acids long. The J segment lost 10 bases and the V segment lost 3 bases, leaving 17 bases of the junction unmatched. Germline loops: CDR1 SGHDN, CDR2 FVKESK. DNA of the CDR3: TGTGCCAGCAGCCATTATCTAGCGGGAGGACCATACTCTCCGGAGCAGTTCTTC. The encoded protein is CASSHYLAGGPYSPEQFF. Looking up the rest from reference TRBV14 and TRBJ2-1 gives the full variable domain: EAGVTQFPSHSVIEKGQTVTLRCDPISGHDNLYWYRRVMGKEIKFLLHFVKESKQDESGMPNNRFLAERTGGTYSTLKVQPAELEDSGVYFCASSHYLAGGPYSPEQFFGPGTRLTVL.

The V call is TRBV6-6, the J call TRBJ1-1, with D hard to call. The germline V and J ends were trimmed by 5 bases and 1 base, with 5 bases remaining between them. This CDR3 comprises 12 residues. Germline values: CDR1 MNHNY, CDR2 SVGAGI (reference sequence). CDR3 loop: CASSPKNTEAFF. CDR3 DNA: TGTGCCAGCAGTCCGAAGAACACTGAAGCTTTCTTT.

A word on this clone: Distinct nucleotide sequences in the sample also encode this CDR3. V is TRBV6-1 and J is TRBJ2-7; 12 nucleotides align to TRBD2. The germline V gene encodes CDR1 MNHNS and CDR2 SASEGT. The CDR3 consists of 15 residues. Trimming removed 4 bases from V and 5 bases from J; junction bases left unmatched: 6. The CDR3 DNA is TGTGCCAGCAGTGCCGGACTAGCGGGAAGGGACGAGCAGTACTTC. Translated, it gives CASSAGLAGRDEQYF.

The chain is built from TRBV7-2 and TRBJ2-7; D may correspond to TRBD1 or TRBD2 (5 bases each). The CDR3 runs 20 residues. Germline V lookup: CDR1 SGHTA, CDR2 FQGNSA. Trimming took 4 bases from V and 0 from J, leaving 28 bases between them. CDR3 coding DNA: TGTGCCAGCAGCTCAGCCGCATGGGGGAGAAACGACAAACACTCCTACGAGCAGTACTTC. It is translated as CASSSAAWGRNDKHSYEQYF.

The chain has TRBV5-4 and TRBJ2-2; 7 bases map to TRBD2. V lost 0 bases, J lost 1 base, and 3 bases stayed unmatched. This CDR3 spans 16 amino acids. The germline gives CDR1 SGHNT, CDR2 YYREEE (reference sequence). The CDR3 region has the DNA TGTGCCAGCAGCTTGGCGGTAGCGGGGAACACCGGGGAGCTGTTTTTT. It translates to CASSLAVAGNTGELFF.

The V gene is TRBV29-1, the J gene TRBJ2-5; weak D call: TRBD2 (5 bases). The CDR3 has 13 amino acids. The germline V and J ends were trimmed by 7 bases and 1 base, with 13 bases remaining between them. Germline V gene data show CDR1 as SQVTM and CDR2 as ANQGSEA. This CDR3 reads CSAARGAQETQYF. DNA of the CDR3: TGCAGCGCAGCTCGGGGAGCCCAAGAGACCCAGTACTTC. Using reference TRBV29-1 and TRBJ2-5 for the parts outside the CDR3, the full variable domain is SAVISQKPSRDICQRGTSLTIQCQVDSQVTMMFWYRQQPGQSLTLIATANQGSEATYESGFVIDKFPISRPNLTFSTLTVSNMSPEDSSIYLCSAARGAQETQYFGPGTRLLVL.

The rearrangement joins TRBV7-9 to TRBJ2-3; 9 positions agree with TRBD1. The germline V gene has CDR1 SEHNR and CDR2 FQNEAQ (reference sequence). V shed 5 bases, J shed 0 bases, and the junction held 6 bases outside the gene matches. This CDR3 comprises 16 residues. CDR3 in DNA: TGTGCCAGCAGCCTCCGCGGACAGGGGAGCACAGATACGCAGTATTTT. Amino acid sequence: CASSLRGQGSTDTQYF.

The chain combines TRBV6-5 with TRBJ1-6, with 9 positions matching TRBD1. CDR1 and CDR2 (germline): MNHEY, SVGAGI. CDR3 length: 16 residues. V shed 0 bases and J 8 bases; nucleotides not matched to a gene: 5. The chain's CDR3 is CASSYSAQGAHSPLHF. In DNA form, the CDR3 reads TGTGCCAGCAGTTACTCAGCACAGGGGGCCCATTCACCCCTCCACTTT.

This clone was recorded only once. This rearrangement joins TRBV7-6 to TRBJ2-3; TRBD2 agrees at 11 bases. V shed 5 bases and J 4 bases; nucleotides not matched to a gene: 8. The CDR3 is 16 residues long. Per the germline V gene, CDR1 is SGHVS and CDR2 is FNYEAQ. The CDR3 DNA sequence: TGTGCCAGCAGCGGTACTAGCGGGAGAATGGCAGATACGCAGTATTTT. Its protein is CASSGTSGRMADTQYF. Variable domain in full (rest from reference TRBV7-6 and TRBJ2-3): GAGVSQSPRYKVTKRGQDVALRCDPISGHVSLYWYRQALGQGPEFLTYFNYEAQQDKSGLPNDRFSAERPEGSISTLTIQRTEQRDSAMYRCASSGTSGRMADTQYFGPGTRLTVL.

A note on this clone: This specimen includes other DNA sequences encoding the same CDR3. This chain uses TRBV19 with TRBJ2-7; 10 positions match TRBD1. CDR1 and CDR2 from the germline V gene are LNHDA and SQIVND (reference sequence). CDR3 length: 14 amino acids. With V trimmed by 1 base and J by 4 bases, 1 base remained unmatched. The CDR3 DNA sequence: TGTGCCAGTAGTATAGGACAGGGGGCTTACGAGCAGTACTTC. It yields the protein CASSIGQGAYEQYF.

The gene calls are TRBV28 and TRBJ2-1, with TRBD2 identical over 7 bases. The germline V gene encodes CDR1 MDHEN and CDR2 SYDVKM. The V and J ends lost 5 bases and 6 bases, in that order; junction bases with no gene match: 7. The CDR3 length is 14 residues. CDR3 in amino acids: CASSRAGAVNEQFF. The CDR3 DNA sequence: TGTGCCAGCAGTAGGGCGGGAGCAGTCAATGAGCAGTTCTTC.

V gene TRBV6-5 combines with J gene TRBJ2-1, with D perhaps TRBD2 (6 bases). V lost 5 bases and J lost 9, with 17 bases in between. The CDR3 is made up of 14 amino acids. From germline, CDR1 is MNHEY and CDR2 SVGAGI. For the CDR3, the DNA is TGTGCCAGCAGTCAGCCGGCGGGGCGAGGTGAGCAGTTCTTC. The encoded protein is CASSQPAGRGEQFF.

This clone appeared a single time. J is TRBJ1-3 and V is TRBV15; TRBD1 might be the D (6 bases). Germline CDR1 reads LNHNV; CDR2 reads YYDKDF (reference sequence). This CDR3 is 17 amino acids long. The V end lost 3 bases, the J end lost 8 bases, and 23 bases lay between the germline ends. The CDR3 bases are TGTGCCACCAGCAGCGGTACCGGGACAAGGCCAATAGACACCATATATTTT. Translated, it gives CATSSGTGTRPIDTIYF.

The J gene is TRBJ1-2, the V gene TRBV18; D not certain. The length of the CDR3 is 13 residues. Trimming pared 6 bases from V and 3 bases from J, leaving 11 bases between. CDR1 is KGHSH, CDR2 LQKENI, per germline. CDR3 in amino acids: CASSELRDYGYTF. The CDR3 DNA reads as TGTGCCAGCTCGGAACTTAGAGACTATGGCTACACCTTC.

The gene calls are TRBV28 and TRBJ1-5; 7 bases are a match to TRBD1. The CDR3 is 15 residues long. Trimming at V came to 5 bases and at J to 7 bases, leaving 11 bases not matched to a gene. Germline CDR1 and CDR2: MDHEN and SYDVKM. In nucleotides, the CDR3 is TGTGCCAGCAGTGAGGACAGGAGGTTAGTCCAGCCCCAGCATTTT. Its translation: CASSEDRRLVQPQHF. Together with reference TRBV28 and TRBJ1-5, the CDR3 gives the full variable domain: DVKVTQSSRYLVKRTGEKVFLECVQDMDHENMFWYRQDPGLGLRLIYFSYDVKMKEKGDIPEGYSVSREKKERFSLILESASTNQTSMYLCASSEDRRLVQPQHFGDGTRLSIL.

This clone showed up just once. V is TRBV9 and J is TRBJ2-1; D not certain. The V end was cut by 0 bases, the J end by 4 bases, with 11 bases between. The germline V gene has CDR1 SGDLS and CDR2 YYNGEE. CDR3 length: 15 residues. The DNA for the CDR3 is TGTGCCAGCAGCGTAGGGCAGACAAATTACAATGAGCAGTTCTTC. Its protein is CASSVGQTNYNEQFF. The full variable domain, its missing parts supplied by reference TRBV9 and TRBJ2-1, is DSGVTQTPKHLITATGQRVTLRCSPRSGDLSVYWYQQSLDQGLQFLIQYYNGEERAKGNILERFSAQQFPDLHSELNLSSLELGDSALYFCASSVGQTNYNEQFFGPGTRLTVL.

This clone occurred a few times. J is TRBJ2-3 and V is TRBV5-6; tentative D call: TRBD1 (5 bases). From germline, CDR1 is SGHDT and CDR2 YYEEEE. V shed 3 bases and J shed 4 bases, with 18 bases lying between them. The CDR3 is 16 amino acids. CDR3 bases: TGTGCCAGCAGCTCTCAAGGGGCCCCAAGGGCAGATACGCAGTATTTT. Its protein is CASSSQGAPRADTQYF.

The chain is built from TRBV28 and TRBJ1-4, with a tentative D call TRBD1 (6 bases). This CDR3 has 15 residues. The germline V gene has CDR1 MDHEN and CDR2 SYDVKM. Between the trimmed V and J ends, which lost 7 bases and 5 bases, there was a span of 17 bases. CDR3 amino acids: CASKRWTVPNEKLFF. The CDR3 region has the DNA TGTGCCAGCAAACGGTGGACAGTACCAAATGAAAAACTGTTTTTT.

The V gene is TRBV7-3, the J gene TRBJ1-1, with a tentative D call TRBD1 (5 bases). Germline V gene sequence: CDR1 SGHTA, CDR2 FQGTGA. This CDR3 region has 16 residues. Trimming left V 6 bases short and J 5 bases short, with 22 bases between. CDR3 sequence reads: CASRPDAGRRSTEAFF. The CDR3 region has the DNA TGTGCCAGCAGACCAGATGCGGGACGGAGGTCGACTGAAGCTTTCTTT. The full variable domain, completed using reference TRBV7-3 and TRBJ1-1, is GAGVSQTPSNKVTEKGKYVELRCDPISGHTALYWYRQSLGQGPEFLIYFQGTGAADDSGLPNDRFFAVRPEGSVSTLKIQRTERGDSAVYLCASRPDAGRRSTEAFFGQGTRLTVV.

The CDR3 DNA reads TGTGCCAGCAGCCTAATAGCGGGAGAGTTTACCTACAATGAGCAGTTCTTC. It is translated as CASSLIAGEFTYNEQFF. The V call is TRBV5-5, the J call TRBJ2-1; 9 bases map to TRBD2. CDR3 length: 17 residues. The trim removed 4 bases at V and 2 bases at J, leaving 10 bases unmatched. Germline V lookup: CDR1 SGHKS, CDR2 YYEKEE (reference sequence).

This rearrangement joins TRBV29-1 to TRBJ1-1, with TRBD1 matching over 9 bases. V shed 1 base and J 2 bases; nucleotides not matched to a gene: 5. This CDR3 has 15 amino acids. Looked up from germline, CDR1 is SQVTM and CDR2 is ANQGSEA. The CDR3 region has the DNA TGCAGCGTTGAAGGGGACAGGGCTTTTAACACTGAAGCTTTCTTT. Translating it yields CSVEGDRAFNTEAFF.

The gene calls are TRBV7-8 and TRBJ2-3, with TRBD2 identical over 13 bases. CDR3 length: 18 amino acids. Looked up from germline, CDR1 is SGHVS and CDR2 is FQNEAQ. The J segment lost 1 base and the V segment lost 5 bases, leaving 9 bases of the junction unmatched. Written as DNA, the CDR3 is TGTGCCAGCAGCCCCCCGGGACTAGCGGGAAGGGGCACAGATACGCAGTATTTT. Translation: CASSPPGLAGRGTDTQYF.